The clone carrying this T cell receptor (beta chain) was observed a single time. The V and J ends lost 4 bases and 9 bases respectively, with 13 bases between them. This CDR3 is 12 amino acids long. Germline V CDR1 and CDR2: SGHRS, YFSETQ. Measured with immunoSEQ multiplex PCR; TCRdb has only the in-frame clones, and not every one. Here the sample spans roughly 38,000 clones, 90% to 95% being singletons. This sample stems from a study of T cell changes during pregnancy in multiple sclerosis. The sequence was obtained from a female donor in good health, enrolled as a control in a pregnancy study. This sequence joins TRBV5-1 and TRBJ1-1; perhaps TRBD1 as D (6 bases). The specimen was CD4+ T cells from peripheral blood mononuclear cells, collected in the second trimester of pregnancy. The CDR3 DNA reads as TGCGCCAGCAGCGAGCCCGGGACAAAAGCTTTCTTT. Amino acids: CASSEPGTKAFF.